Listed below are T cell receptor beta chains from one sample, sequenced in a study of T cell responses to AZD1222 COVID-19 vaccine. Data came from immunoSEQ multiplex PCR; TCRdb stores just in-frame clones and leaves some out. Here the sample spans roughly 80,000 clones, roughly 88% being singletons. This material consisted of peripheral blood, taken on day 0 of MenACWY control vaccination. These receptors came from an adult in good health. Each CDR3 is given with its conserved first and last residue. A D gene is named only where the DNA matches it firmly. Clone sizes are given selectively: once, few, many, or a class where the clone is expanded.

v_call	clone_size	j_call	d_call	cdr3_nt	cdr3_aa
TRBV11-2	once	TRBJ2-7	TRBD1	TGTGCCAGCAGCCTCTGGGACAGTTCCTACGAGCAGTACTTC	CASSLWDSSYEQYF
TRBV5-1	.	TRBJ1-4	TRBD1	TGCGCCAGCAGCTTGGGGACAGGGGCCCCTAATGAAAAACTGTTTTTT	CASSLGTGAPNEKLFF
TRBV5-5	.	TRBJ1-2	.	TGTGCCAGCAGCTTGTATGAGACAGGAGCGATCTACTATGGCTACACCTTC	CASSLYETGAIYYGYTF
TRBV28	.	TRBJ1-4	.	TGTGCCAGCAGTTTGGAGGGATTATCAACTAATGAAAAACTGTTTTTT	CASSLEGLSTNEKLFF
TRBV2	once	TRBJ1-2	.	TGTGCCAGCAGTGAAGCTGGGGGGGGATCGGGCTATGGCTACACCTTC	CASSEAGGGSGYGYTF
TRBV7-7	.	TRBJ2-2	TRBD1	TGTGCTAGCAGCCCTTGGACAGGGGGCACCGGGGAGCTGTTTTTT	CASSPWTGGTGELFF
TRBV30	.	TRBJ2-6	.	TGTGCCTGGACCTCCTGGGGAGGTAGAGGTGGGGCCAACGTCCTGACTTTC	CAWTSWGGRGGANVLTF
TRBV5-5	.	TRBJ2-1	TRBD1	TGTGCCAGCAGCTTGGGGTCCGCAGGGGGCAATGAGCAGTTCTTC	CASSLGSAGGNEQFF
TRBV19	.	TRBJ1-3	TRBD1	TGTGCCAGTACGGGACAGGCTCTAAACACCATATATTTT	CASTGQALNTIYF
TRBV4-3	.	TRBJ1-1	.	TGCGCCAGCAGCCCGGACAGCAGAGGGACTGAAGCTTTCTTT	CASSPDSRGTEAFF
TRBV3-1/TRBV3-2	.	TRBJ1-2	TRBD1	TGTGCCAGCAGCCAAGATAACCCCGGGACAGGGAGACGAGGCTACACCTTC	CASSQDNPGTGRRGYTF
TRBV6-1	.	TRBJ1-5	TRBD1	TGTGCCAGCAGTGAAAGGACAGGGGCGGATAGCAATCAGCCCCAGCATTTT	CASSERTGADSNQPQHF
TRBV28	once	TRBJ1-5	TRBD1	TGTGCCAGCAGTGGGACAGCCTATAGCAATCAGCCCCAGCATTTT	CASSGTAYSNQPQHF
TRBV11-2	few	TRBJ2-5	.	TGTGCCAGCAGCTTAGGGGCGGAGACCCAGTACTTC	CASSLGAETQYF
TRBV21-1	.	TRBJ2-7	.	TGTGCCAGCAGCAAAGAAAGGCAGGAGAGCTCCTACGAGCAGTACTTC	CASSKERQESSYEQYF
TRBV7-2	.	TRBJ2-1	.	TGTGCCAGCAGCTTAGCGGGGAGACGGACCAATGAGCAGTTCTTC	CASSLAGRRTNEQFF
TRBV27	.	TRBJ2-7	TRBD1	TGTGCCAGCAGTTCCGGGACAGGGGGCAGTAAGGAGCAGTACTTC	CASSSGTGGSKEQYF
TRBV11-3	.	TRBJ1-2	.	TGTGCCAGCAGCTCCCCAGAGGAAAAGGGGTATGGCTACACCTTC	CASSSPEEKGYGYTF
TRBV20-1	.	TRBJ2-1	.	TGCAGTGCTAGTTGGGGCAGGGATGAGCAGTTCTTC	CSASWGRDEQFF
TRBV9	once	TRBJ2-1	.	TGTGCCAGCAGCGTAGCTGTGCGCGGGGCGAACAATGAGCAGTTCTTC	CASSVAVRGANNEQFF
TRBV5-6	few	TRBJ2-1	.	TGTGCCAGCAGCTCCCGGGCGGCTAACAATGAGCAGTTCTTC	CASSSRAANNEQFF
TRBV10-3	.	TRBJ1-1	TRBD1	TGTGCCACCGGACAGGGGGCATTGAACACTGAAGCTTTCTTT	CATGQGALNTEAFF
TRBV7-8	.	TRBJ1-1	.	TGTGCCAGCAGCTTAGAAGTTGGATTGAACACTGAAGCTTTCTTT	CASSLEVGLNTEAFF
TRBV7-2	.	TRBJ1-2	.	TGTGCCAGCAGCGCTCTAGGGGCAGTCATCGGCTACACCTTC	CASSALGAVIGYTF
TRBV5-6	once	TRBJ2-1	TRBD2	TGTGCCAGCAGCTTTGGCGGGGGGGCGGAGAGGGAGCAGTTCTTC	CASSFGGGAEREQFF
TRBV28	.	TRBJ1-1	.	TGTGCCAGCAGTCCATGGAACACTGAAGCTTTCTTT	CASSPWNTEAFF
TRBV5-4	.	TRBJ1-6	.	TGTGCCAGCAGCACAGGTAATTCACCCCTCCACTTT	CASSTGNSPLHF
TRBV19	.	TRBJ2-5	TRBD2	TGTGCCAGTAGTATCACCGGGAGGGAGACCCAGTACTTC	CASSITGRETQYF
TRBV2	.	TRBJ1-4	TRBD1	TGTGCCAGCAGACAGGGGTCCACTAATGAAAAACTGTTTTTT	CASRQGSTNEKLFF
TRBV5-8	.	TRBJ1-2	.	TGTGCCAGCAGCCTACGGTCGGGCCCTGGCTACACCTTC	CASSLRSGPGYTF
TRBV19	.	TRBJ2-1	TRBD1	TGTGCCAGTATGCGGACAGGGATCTACAATGAGCAGTTCTTC	CASMRTGIYNEQFF
TRBV27	.	TRBJ1-6	TRBD1	TGTGCCAGCAGTCGGCGCCCAGGGGGGGATAATTCACCCCTCCACTTT	CASSRRPGGDNSPLHF
TRBV6-5	.	TRBJ1-1	.	TGTGCCAGCAGTCGAGGGGAGGAGAGGGCTTTCTTT	CASSRGEERAFF
TRBV6-6	.	TRBJ1-5	.	TGTGCCAGCACCCACGGGACGCCGGCTCCTAATCAGCCCCAGCATTTT	CASTHGTPAPNQPQHF
TRBV11-2	.	TRBJ2-3	.	TGTGCCAGCAGCTCCGCCGATACGCAGTATTTT	CASSSADTQYF
TRBV9	.	TRBJ2-1	TRBD1	TGTGCCAGCAGCGTCACTATCTGGGGGAGACAGGGAGACAATGAGCAGTTCTTC	CASSVTIWGRQGDNEQFF
TRBV3-1/TRBV3-2	.	TRBJ2-4	.	TGTGCCAGCAGCCCCTCTCGGGACTCCTTAGCCAAAAACATTCAGTACTTC	CASSPSRDSLAKNIQYF
TRBV29-1	.	TRBJ1-4	.	TGCAGCGTTGCATCTCAAGAGGGGGAAAAACTGTTTTTT	CSVASQEGEKLFF
TRBV27	.	TRBJ1-2	.	TGTGCCAGCAGTTTTACTGGCCTTTCTGGCTACACCTTC	CASSFTGLSGYTF
TRBV30	.	TRBJ2-5	.	TGTGCCTGGAGTGAAGCAGGAGAGACCCAGTACTTC	CAWSEAGETQYF
TRBV9	.	TRBJ2-1	TRBD2	TGTGCCAGCAGCCCCTCTAGCGGGGGGCTCAATGAGCAGTTCTTC	CASSPSSGGLNEQFF
TRBV25-1	.	TRBJ2-1	.	TGTGCCAGCAGTAATTCGGGGGCACACAATGAGCAGTTCTTC	CASSNSGAHNEQFF
TRBV6-7	.	TRBJ1-2	.	TGTGCCAGCACCACTAAGGGTTGTGGAGGGAATGGCTACACCTTC	CASTTKGCGGNGYTF
TRBV12-5	.	TRBJ1-3	.	TGTGCTAGTGGTTTGCCTGGAAACACCATATATTTT	CASGLPGNTIYF
TRBV7-2	.	TRBJ2-7	TRBD2	TGTGCCACCAGGACTAGCGGCTCCTACGAGCAGTACTTC	CATRTSGSYEQYF
TRBV7-8	.	TRBJ1-5	TRBD1	TGTGCCAGCAGCTATTCCTCACAGGGGGGACATCAGCCCCAGCATTTT	CASSYSSQGGHQPQHF
TRBV1	.	TRBJ2-3	.	TGCACCAGCAGCCAGTCTACTAGCGGGGGGGCCTGTACGCAGTATTTT	CTSSQSTSGGACTQYF
TRBV12-3/TRBV12-4	.	TRBJ1-5	.	TGTGCCAGCAGTCCTAGCCCTAATCAGCCCCAGCATTTT	CASSPSPNQPQHF
TRBV28	once	TRBJ2-5	.	TGTGCCAGCAGTTTATACTGGGGGAGCCAAGAGACCCAGTACTTC	CASSLYWGSQETQYF
TRBV5-8	.	TRBJ2-5	.	TGTGCCAGCAGCTTCGGAAGCGGAGAGTACCAAGAGACCCAGTACTTC	CASSFGSGEYQETQYF
TRBV27	.	TRBJ1-2	TRBD1	TGTGCCAGCAGTTTGAGGACAGGGGACGGCTACACCTTC	CASSLRTGDGYTF
TRBV29-1	.	TRBJ2-4	.	TGCAGCGTTGAAGAAACTATCAACATTCAGTACTTC	CSVEETINIQYF
TRBV11-3	.	TRBJ2-3	.	TGTGCCAGCAGCTTCGGAGATACGCAGTATTTT	CASSFGDTQYF
TRBV29-1	.	TRBJ1-2	.	TGCAGCGTTGAAGGAGTGGTCTATGGCTACACCTTC	CSVEGVVYGYTF
TRBV29-1	.	TRBJ2-3	.	TGCAGCGTCGCTACAGACGCAACAGATACGCAGTATTTT	CSVATDATDTQYF